The next 30 T cell receptor beta chains were all read from a single sample in a study of patients and donors after allogeneic stem cell transplantation. One entry per CDR3 protein, called by TCRdb with MiXCR from the RT-PCR reads. The repertoire holds 400,000 to 450,000 distinct CDR3 sequences, with 16% as singletons. Sequenced input: blood, either unsorted or a sorted T cell fraction (not recorded which). Receptors were obtained from a human donor who was either an allogeneic HSCT recipient or a stem cell or donor lymphocyte infusion donor (not recorded which). It is not recorded whose cells these are; they may come from a transplant donor.

The CDR3 protein is CASSANRSVNTEAFF. DNA for the CDR3: TGTGCCAGCAGTGCCAACAGGAGCGTGAACACTGAAGCTTTCTTT. The V call is TRBV27, the J call TRBJ1-1, with TRBD1 as a possible D gene (5 bases). The V end lost 5 bases, the J end lost 0 bases, and 13 bases lay between the germline ends. The CDR3 is 15 residues long. The germline gives CDR1 MNHEY, CDR2 SMNVEV (reference sequence).

The CDR3 sequence is CSVRQGVSYEQYF. CDR3 in DNA: TGCAGCGTTCGACAGGGAGTGAGCTACGAGCAGTACTTC. The chain links TRBV29-1 to TRBJ2-7; 7 bases fit TRBD1. This CDR3 comprises 13 residues. Germline loops: CDR1 SQVTM, CDR2 ANQGSEA. The ends lost 5 bases at V and 3 bases at J; junction bases unmatched: 7.

This clonotype was picked up a small number of times. The rearrangement uses TRBV19 and TRBJ2-6; unclear D gene. V was shortened by 3 bases and J by 1 base, with 4 bases between the two germline ends. The CDR3 sequence is 14 residues long. Germline loops: CDR1 LNHDA, CDR2 SQIVND (reference sequence). The CDR3 DNA sequence: TGTGCCAGTAGTATGAATTCTGGGGCCAACGTCCTGACTTTC. Amino acids: CASSMNSGANVLTF.

This clonotype has more than one count but fewer than ten. The chain carries TRBV12-3 or TRBV12-4 and TRBJ2-2; possible D gene TRBD1, 6 bases. V lost 5 bases, J lost 3 bases, and 16 bases lay in between. The CDR3 contains 16 residues. CDR3 loop: CASSATGSRDTGELFF. The CDR3, as DNA: TGTGCCAGCAGTGCCACAGGGAGCCGGGACACCGGGGAGCTGTTTTTT.

This clonotype was observed a few times. The chain has TRBV27 and TRBJ2-7; 10 nucleotides align to TRBD2. CDR3 length: 15 residues. The germline gives CDR1 MNHEY, CDR2 SMNVEV (reference sequence). V shed 2 bases, J shed 0 bases, and the junction held 1 base outside the gene matches. The CDR3 is CASSLGLAASYEQYF. The CDR3 DNA sequence: TGTGCCAGCAGTTTAGGACTAGCGGCCTCCTACGAGCAGTACTTC.

The V gene is TRBV2, the J gene TRBJ1-1; TRBD1 agrees at 8 bases. The CDR3 is 12 amino acids. CDR1 is SNHLY, CDR2 FYNNEI, per germline. J was trimmed by 11 bases and V by 2 bases; bases with no gene match: 4. The CDR3 nucleotides read TGTGCCAGCAGTGAATATAGGGACAGGGCTTTCTTT. Its protein is CASSEYRDRAFF.

This clonotype was picked up a small number of times. The V and J genes are TRBV7-9 and TRBJ2-5; D unresolved. CDR3 length: 13 amino acids. Germline values: CDR1 SEHNR, CDR2 FQNEAQ (reference sequence). V lost 5 bases to trimming and J lost 5 bases, with 12 bases between them. CDR3 region: CASSPVFGETQYF. The CDR3 DNA follows: TGTGCCAGCAGCCCGGTTTTCGGGGAGACCCAGTACTTC.

This clonotype was picked up a small number of times. The chain has TRBV9 and TRBJ2-1; 7 nucleotides line up with TRBD1. This CDR3 spans 14 amino acids. The germline CDR1 and CDR2 sequences are SGDLS and YYNGEE. V gave up 2 bases and J gave up 4 bases; unmatched junction bases: 3. This CDR3 reads CASSVGTEYNEQFF. Written as DNA, the CDR3 is TGTGCCAGCAGCGTGGGGACAGAGTACAATGAGCAGTTCTTC.

This clonotype occurred a few times. CDR3 sequence (DNA): TGCAGTGCTAGAGATTACGGGGACTCTGGGAGGGGCTACACCTTC. Translated, it gives CSARDYGDSGRGYTF. The chain combines TRBV20-1 with TRBJ1-2; D might be TRBD1 (5 bases). Germline lookup yields CDR1 DFQATT and CDR2 SNEGSKA (reference sequence). This CDR3 is 15 amino acids long. The V gene lost 0 bases and the J gene lost 8 bases, with 19 bases spanning the gap.

The chain combines TRBV7-8 with TRBJ2-7; D possibly uses TRBD1 or TRBD2 (5 bases each). The V end was cut by 1 base, the J end by 13 bases, with 23 bases between. From germline, CDR1 is SGHVS and CDR2 FQNEAQ. The CDR3 loop spans 15 amino acids. CDR3 loop: CASSLESRRGQGLYF. The CDR3 nucleotides are TGTGCCAGCAGCTTAGAAAGTAGGAGAGGGCAGGGCCTCTACTTC. The full variable domain, completed using reference TRBV7-8 and TRBJ2-7, is GAGVSQSPRYKVAKRGQDVALRCDPISGHVSLFWYQQALGQGPEFLTYFQNEAQLDKSGLPSDRFFAERPEGSVSTLKIQRTQQEDSAVYLCASSLESRRGQGLYFGPGTRLTVT.

This clonotype was seen once. V gene TRBV30 combines with J gene TRBJ1-5; D is unclear. V dropped 0 bases and J dropped 3 bases, with 9 bases sitting between them. The CDR3 sequence is 14 residues long. From germline, CDR1 is GTSNPN and CDR2 SVGIG (reference sequence). The CDR3 region has the DNA TGTGCCTGGAGTGTCTGGGAGAACAATCAGCCCCAGCATTTT. Amino acids: CAWSVWENNQPQHF.

This clonotype was picked up a small number of times. V and J are TRBV5-1 and TRBJ1-6; D is perhaps TRBD1 (6 bases). The germline CDR1 and CDR2 sequences are SGHRS and YFSETQ. CDR3 size: 15 residues. The V gene lost 0 bases and the J gene lost 10 bases, with 14 bases spanning the gap. CDR3 coding DNA: TGCGCCAGCAGCTTGGCCAGGTCAGGGGAATCACCCCTCCACTTT. Protein product: CASSLARSGESPLHF.

This clonotype was counted only a few times. The V gene is TRBV6-1, the J gene TRBJ1-6; D not resolved. Germline V gene data show CDR1 as MNHNS and CDR2 as SASEGT. The V and J ends lost 7 bases and 3 bases respectively, with 13 bases between them. CDR3 length: 15 residues. CDR3 protein: CASTDRTVYNSPLHF. For the CDR3, the DNA is TGTGCCAGCACCGACCGGACTGTCTATAATTCACCCCTCCACTTT.

This clonotype was counted only a few times. V usage is TRBV4-1 and J usage is TRBJ2-7; 10 bases line up with TRBD2. The CDR3 covers 16 residues. Per germline, CDR1 MGHRA and CDR2 YSYEKL. V lost 0 bases and J lost 3; bases outside the gene matches: 5. The CDR3 DNA is TGCGCCAGCAGCCAAGAGGGGCTAGCGGGGGTCTACGAGCAGTACTTC. Translated: CASSQEGLAGVYEQYF.

The chain uses TRBV29-1 and TRBJ2-7; 9 positions agree with TRBD1. There are 12 residues in the CDR3. The V and J ends lost 1 base and 5 bases, in that order; junction bases with no gene match: 0. Germline CDR1 and CDR2: SQVTM and ANQGSEA. The CDR3 is CSVEGDRDEQYF. The DNA of the CDR3 is TGCAGCGTTGAAGGGGACAGGGACGAGCAGTACTTC.

The table lists this clonotype with a few counts. The rearrangement uses TRBV9 and TRBJ2-7; 7 bases map to TRBD2. The length of the CDR3 is 15 residues. Unmatched junction bases numbered 7, after V lost 4 bases and J lost 0 bases. Germline CDR1 and CDR2: SGDLS and YYNGEE. The CDR3: CASSPRAGSSYEQYF. The CDR3 DNA sequence: TGTGCCAGCAGCCCTAGAGCGGGGAGCTCCTACGAGCAGTACTTC.

This clonotype was seen at least ten times. J is TRBJ1-6 and V is TRBV10-3; no firm D call. This CDR3 is built from 13 residues. The germline V and J ends were trimmed by 8 bases and 7 bases, with 12 bases remaining between them. The germline CDR1 and CDR2 sequences are ENHRY and SYGVKD. The CDR3 DNA is TGTGCCATCCGTGGAGGGCCCAATTCACCCCTCCACTTT. It is translated as CAIRGGPNSPLHF.

The rearrangement uses TRBV12-3 or TRBV12-4 and TRBJ1-1; D is undetermined. This CDR3 is 13 amino acids long. V was clipped by 6 bases and J by 3 bases, with 11 bases between them. CDR3 DNA: TGTGCCAGCAGGATATGGGGTTACACTGAAGCTTTCTTT. Residues: CASRIWGYTEAFF.

This chain joins TRBV20-1 and TRBJ2-3; D gene unclear. CDR3 length equals 15 residues. Per the germline V gene, CDR1 is DFQATT and CDR2 is SNEGSKA (reference sequence). The V end was cut by 2 bases, the J end by 2 bases, with 14 bases between. The CDR3 nucleotides read TGCAGTGCTAGATGGGTAGCAGACCCCACAGATACGCAGTATTTT. Its translation: CSARWVADPTDTQYF.

In its sample, this clonotype was seen a few times. Here the CDR3 reads CASSHYRDEAFF. The CDR3 bases are TGCGCCAGCAGCCATTACCGGGACGAAGCTTTCTTT. The rearrangement links TRBV4-1 to TRBJ1-1, with D perhaps matching TRBD1 (5 bases). From germline, CDR1 is MGHRA and CDR2 YSYEKL. Between the trimmed V and J ends, which lost 3 bases and 8 bases, there was a span of 10 bases. The CDR3 loop spans 12 amino acids.

This clonotype was counted at least ten times. The gene calls are TRBV15 and TRBJ1-5, with a tentative D call TRBD1 (5 bases). There are 14 residues in the CDR3. The germline V and J ends were trimmed by 4 bases and 7 bases, with 14 bases remaining between them. The germline gives CDR1 LNHNV, CDR2 YYDKDF (reference sequence). This CDR3 is CATSNQGTGQPQHF. The CDR3, as DNA: TGTGCCACCAGCAATCAGGGAACGGGCCAGCCCCAGCATTTT.

This clonotype was observed a handful of times. The chain links TRBV27 to TRBJ2-7; D is possibly TRBD1 (5 bases). This CDR3 has 13 amino acids. The germline V gene has CDR1 MNHEY and CDR2 SMNVEV (reference sequence). V lost 6 bases and J 3 bases, leaving 12 bases between the germline ends. The CDR3 region has the DNA TGTGCCAGCAGGTTTTTGACAGACTACGAGCAGTACTTC. This encodes CASRFLTDYEQYF.

The V call is TRBV16, the J call TRBJ2-4; D possibly corresponds to TRBD1 (6 bases). Germline V gene sequence: CDR1 KGHSY, CDR2 FQNENV. This CDR3 has 18 amino acids. Trimming removed 3 bases at V and 0 bases at J, with 18 bases between. In DNA form, the CDR3 reads TGTGCCAGCAGCCACACAGGGTTCCGGGGATTAGCCAAAAACATTCAGTACTTC. Translation gives CASSHTGFRGLAKNIQYF. Drawing the rest from reference TRBV16 and TRBJ2-4, the complete variable domain is GEEVAQTPKHLVRGEGQKAKLYCAPIKGHSYVFWYQQVLKNEFKFLISFQNENVFDETGMPKERFSAKCLPNSPCSLEIQATKLEDSAVYFCASSHTGFRGLAKNIQYFGAGTRLSVL.

The CDR3 loop reads CATSRDPPTEAFF. The CDR3 DNA sequence: TGTGCCACCAGCAGAGATCCCCCGACTGAAGCTTTCTTT. This sequence joins TRBV15 and TRBJ1-1; no clear D gene. CDR1 is LNHNV and CDR2 is YYDKDF in the germline V gene (reference sequence). The CDR3 contains 13 residues. Trimming removed 0 bases at V and 5 bases at J, with 7 bases between.

The chain joins TRBV20-1 to TRBJ1-5; 7 bases are shared with TRBD1. The CDR3 has 14 residues. The germline V gene has CDR1 DFQATT and CDR2 SNEGSKA (reference sequence). Trimming at V came to 5 bases and at J to 3 bases, leaving 7 bases not matched to a gene. The CDR3, as DNA: TGCAGTGCTCCGGACAGGATCTACAATCAGCCCCAGCATTTT. Translation gives CSAPDRIYNQPQHF.

This clonotype was found a few times. J is TRBJ2-6 and V is TRBV27, with TRBD1 matching over 12 bases. CDR3 length equals 18 residues. Losses at the gene ends were 2 bases for V and 1 base for J; bases not matched to a gene: 3. The germline V gene encodes CDR1 MNHEY and CDR2 SMNVEV (reference sequence). In nucleotides, the CDR3 is TGTGCCAGCAGTTTAGGGACAGGGGGCTTGTCTGGGGCCAACGTCCTGACTTTC. Translated, it gives CASSLGTGGLSGANVLTF.

Concerning this clonotype itself: The final CDR3 position lacks the conserved phenylalanine or tryptophan, pointing to a likely read error. It is unclear where the CDR3 begins or ends on the DNA, so no DNA is shown, and the CDR3 is as TCRdb lists it. CDR3: CASSPYGDREN. The chain employs TRBV7-2 and TRBJ2-7; TRBD1 reflects the table's D call only, with no check against the DNA. Inclusive of both ends, the CDR3 amounts to 11 amino acids. CDR1 and CDR2 from the germline V gene are SGHTA and FQGNSA.

V gene TRBV24-1 combines with J gene TRBJ2-7; TRBD1 matches 10 bases. V was pared by 5 bases and J by 0 bases, with 9 bases of the junction left unmatched. Germline V CDR1 and CDR2: KGHDR, SFDVKD. The CDR3 covers 17 residues. This chain's CDR3 is CATSALGQGGSSYEQYF. As DNA, the CDR3 is TGTGCCACCAGTGCCCTCGGACAGGGGGGGAGCTCCTACGAGCAGTACTTC.

This clonotype was counted between two and nine times. The CDR3 reads CATSDVSGSPGELFF. The CDR3 DNA reads as TGTGCCACCAGTGATGTTAGCGGTTCCCCCGGGGAGCTGTTTTTT. This chain joins TRBV24-1 and TRBJ2-2; D is possibly TRBD2 (6 bases). From germline, CDR1 is KGHDR and CDR2 SFDVKD. The CDR3 totals 15 residues. The V and J ends lost 3 bases and 6 bases respectively, with 13 bases between them.

This clonotype was seen more than once but under ten times. This chain links TRBV24-1 with TRBJ2-1; no reliable D call. This CDR3 is 15 amino acids long. V was cut by 4 bases and J by 7 bases, with 16 bases left in between. In germline, CDR1 is KGHDR, CDR2 SFDVKD. The CDR3 DNA reads as TGTGCCACCAGTGACCCTACCCCTTTCGGAAATGAGCAGTTCTTC. This codes for CATSDPTPFGNEQFF.